Listed below are T cell receptor beta chains from one sample, sequenced in a study of blood T cell repertoires in COVID-19. Repertoires were generated with immunoSEQ multiplex PCR, while TCRdb's copy carries only in-frame clones and drops some. This sample carries 40,000 to 60,000 clones, 80% to 90% of them seen once, and the ten largest clones take around 8%. Sequenced: peripheral blood. Receptor source: a human donor in a cohort sampled during active COVID-19. The CDR3 runs from the conserved cysteine through the conserved F or W. The D gene is left open where the match is weak. Rows give clone size only sometimes, using once, few, many, or a class for an expanded clone.

abundance,j_gene,v_gene,d_gene,CDR3aa,CDR3nt
NA,TRBJ2-3,TRBV7-9,NA,CASSLEGAGRSTDTQYF,TGTGCCAGCAGCTTAGAGGGAGCGGGTCGAAGCACAGATACGCAGTATTTT
NA,TRBJ2-1,TRBV7-2,TRBD2,CASSLALGVAGDEQFF,TGTGCCAGCAGCTTAGCGCTTGGGGTAGCGGGCGATGAGCAGTTCTTC
NA,TRBJ2-1,TRBV19,TRBD2,CASMSAGGSDEQFF,TGTGCCAGTATGTCGGCGGGAGGGTCCGATGAGCAGTTCTTC
NA,TRBJ2-5,TRBV5-1,NA,CASSIGVQETQYF,TGCGCCAGCAGCATCGGGGTTCAAGAGACCCAGTACTTC
few,TRBJ1-2,TRBV30,NA,CAWSPQQGHYGYTF,TGTGCCTGGAGTCCCCAGCAGGGCCACTATGGCTACACCTTC
NA,TRBJ2-7,TRBV7-7,TRBD1,CASSPSRDRASPMYF,TGTGCTAGCAGCCCATCCCGGGACAGGGCCTCGCCAATGTACTTC
few,TRBJ1-1,TRBV18,TRBD1,CASSGQGLSTEAFF,TGTGCCAGCTCAGGACAGGGTTTGAGCACTGAAGCTTTCTTT
NA,TRBJ1-4,TRBV6-2/TRBV6-3,NA,CASSSSLANEKLFF,TGTGCCAGCAGTTCGAGCCTCGCGAATGAAAAACTGTTTTTT
NA,TRBJ1-3,TRBV6-2/TRBV6-3,NA,CASSYSSQGAGNTIYF,TGTGCCAGCAGTTACTCTTCCCAGGGTGCTGGAAACACCATATATTTT
NA,TRBJ2-3,TRBV5-1,NA,CASNSQGGEDTQYF,TGCGCCAGCAACAGCCAAGGAGGGGAGGATACGCAGTATTTT
NA,TRBJ2-5,TRBV5-1,TRBD1,CASSLGQGGETQYF,TGCGCCAGCAGCTTGGGACAGGGTGGAGAGACCCAGTACTTC
NA,TRBJ2-6,TRBV4-2,NA,CASSQEEGRGTGANVLTF,TGTGCCAGCAGCCAAGAGGAAGGCAGGGGAACGGGGGCCAACGTCCTGACTTTC
NA,TRBJ2-7,TRBV5-4,TRBD2,CASSLATSGTYSYEQYF,TGTGCCAGCAGCTTGGCGACTAGCGGAACCTACTCCTACGAGCAGTACTTC
NA,TRBJ1-5,TRBV7-9,NA,CASRQIDGVEGNQPQHF,TGTGCCAGCAGGCAAATTGACGGGGTAGAAGGCAATCAGCCCCAGCATTTT
NA,TRBJ1-2,TRBV18,TRBD1,CASSQGQGGVDGYTF,TGTGCCAGCTCACAGGGACAGGGGGGAGTCGATGGCTACACCTTC
once,TRBJ1-1,TRBV18,NA,CASSPQGNTEAFF,TGTGCCAGCTCACCTCAGGGGAACACTGAAGCTTTCTTT
NA,TRBJ2-7,TRBV18,TRBD2,CASSVREAYEQYF,TGTGCCAGCTCAGTCCGGGAGGCCTACGAGCAGTACTTC
NA,TRBJ1-2,TRBV19,NA,CASAGGAFNYGYTF,TGTGCCAGCGCCGGGGGGGCCTTTAACTATGGCTACACCTTC
NA,TRBJ2-5,TRBV7-2,NA,CASSATFSSRETQYF,TGTGCCAGCAGCGCCACCTTTAGCTCCCGCGAGACCCAGTACTTC
NA,TRBJ2-7,TRBV6-6,NA,CASSPFGGTQGEQYF,TGTGCCAGCAGCCCGTTCGGCGGGACTCAGGGCGAGCAGTACTTC
once,TRBJ2-5,TRBV7-3,TRBD2,CASSRFSGGQETQYF,TGTGCCAGCAGCCGATTTAGCGGGGGGCAAGAGACCCAGTACTTC
NA,TRBJ1-1,TRBV19,TRBD1,CASSAPLSGQTEAFF,TGTGCCAGTAGTGCACCCTTATCGGGACAGACTGAAGCTTTCTTT
NA,TRBJ2-7,TRBV18,TRBD2,CASSPPQGGRTSYEQYF,TGTGCCAGCTCACCACCCCAGGGCGGGAGGACCTCCTACGAGCAGTACTTC
NA,TRBJ2-3,TRBV5-8,NA,CASIRVGTDTQYF,TGTGCCAGCATCCGCGTAGGCACAGATACGCAGTATTTT
NA,TRBJ2-3,TRBV19,NA,CASSIGTGLDTQYF,TGTGCCAGTAGTATCGGGACTGGACTAGATACGCAGTATTTT
NA,TRBJ2-5,TRBV11-2,TRBD1,CASSPGGQGSWETQYF,TGTGCCAGCAGCCCAGGGGGACAGGGCTCATGGGAGACCCAGTACTTC
few,TRBJ2-5,TRBV7-9,TRBD2,CASSGTLAGNQETQYF,TGTGCCAGCAGCGGAACACTAGCGGGGAACCAAGAGACCCAGTACTTC
once,TRBJ2-2,TRBV24-1,NA,CATSGVAENTGELFF,TGTGCCACCAGTGGTGTAGCGGAGAACACCGGGGAGCTGTTTTTT
NA,TRBJ2-5,TRBV25-1,NA,CASSDPTGAQETQYF,TGTGCCAGCAGTGACCCGACAGGCGCCCAAGAGACCCAGTACTTC
NA,TRBJ1-3,TRBV30,NA,CAWIRSGTGNTIYF,TGTGCCTGGATCAGGTCAGGGACTGGAAACACCATATATTTT
NA,TRBJ2-5,TRBV7-9,TRBD1,CASRLYRGIEETQYF,TGTGCCAGCAGGCTCTACAGGGGAATCGAAGAGACCCAGTACTTC
NA,TRBJ2-5,TRBV5-4,TRBD2,CASSLIAGGGQETQYF,TGTGCCAGCAGCTTGATAGCGGGAGGGGGGCAAGAGACCCAGTACTTC
NA,TRBJ1-1,TRBV29-1,NA,CSVGGQENTEAFF,TGCAGCGTTGGGGGACAAGAGAACACTGAAGCTTTCTTT
NA,TRBJ2-7,TRBV19,TRBD1,CASSMSRDRAHEQYF,TGTGCCAGTAGTATGTCCCGGGACAGGGCCCACGAGCAGTACTTC
NA,TRBJ1-5,TRBV4-1,NA,CASSQPGTPSNQPQHF,TGCGCCAGCAGCCAGCCTGGGACTCCGAGCAATCAGCCCCAGCATTTT
NA,TRBJ2-5,TRBV6-2/TRBV6-3,TRBD2,CASSPGTSGSGGQETQYF,TGTGCCAGCAGCCCTGGGACTAGCGGGAGTGGCGGACAAGAGACCCAGTACTTC
NA,TRBJ1-5,TRBV3-1/TRBV3-2,NA,CASSTRVGQPQHF,TGTGCCAGCAGCACCAGGGTTGGGCAGCCCCAGCATTTT
few,TRBJ1-2,TRBV5-6,TRBD1,CASSLGQGTYGYTF,TGTGCCAGCAGCTTAGGACAGGGGACCTATGGCTACACCTTC
NA,TRBJ2-7,TRBV5-1,NA,CASSLEEGRLEQYF,TGCGCCAGCAGCTTGGAGGAGGGCAGGCTCGAGCAGTACTTC
NA,TRBJ2-1,TRBV28,TRBD2,CASIESGGRGYNEQFF,TGTGCCAGCATAGAAAGCGGGGGGAGGGGGTACAATGAGCAGTTCTTC
NA,TRBJ1-4,TRBV4-2,NA,CASTLDSTNEKLFF,TGTGCCAGCACCTTGGACTCAACTAATGAAAAACTGTTTTTT
NA,TRBJ1-5,TRBV6-1,NA,CASSEERGVQPQHF,TGTGCCAGCAGTGAAGAGCGGGGAGTTCAGCCCCAGCATTTT
NA,TRBJ2-1,TRBV14,TRBD2,CASSQRLANEQFF,TGTGCCAGCAGCCAAAGACTAGCGAATGAGCAGTTCTTC
NA,TRBJ2-1,TRBV7-2,NA,CASSLLAYSYNEQFF,TGTGCCAGCAGCTTACTAGCGTACTCCTACAATGAGCAGTTCTTC
NA,TRBJ2-7,TRBV7-9,NA,CASSPGTIYEQYF,TGTGCCAGCAGCCCCGGGACAATCTACGAGCAGTACTTC
NA,TRBJ2-5,TRBV7-6,NA,CASSPWEPPGETQYF,TGTGCCAGCAGCCCATGGGAGCCTCCGGGGGAGACCCAGTACTTC
NA,TRBJ1-6,TRBV7-2,NA,CASVGGSYNSPLHF,TGTGCCAGCGTGGGGGGCTCCTATAATTCACCCCTCCACTTT
NA,TRBJ2-1,TRBV27,NA,CASSLEGDTSSYNEQFF,TGTGCCAGCAGTTTAGAGGGTGACACGAGCTCCTACAATGAGCAGTTCTTC
few,TRBJ2-5,TRBV5-8,TRBD1,CASSVGQAQETQYF,TGTGCCAGCAGCGTCGGACAGGCCCAAGAGACCCAGTACTTC
NA,TRBJ2-2,TRBV6-2/TRBV6-3,NA,CASSPQAGELFF,TGTGCCAGCAGCCCCCAGGCCGGGGAGCTGTTTTTT
NA,TRBJ2-1,TRBV6-5,TRBD2,CASRVSGRVGNEQFF,TGTGCCAGCAGGGTTAGCGGGAGGGTTGGGAATGAGCAGTTCTTC
NA,TRBJ1-2,TRBV6-5,TRBD1,CASSYYPRTGDYGYTF,TGTGCCAGCAGTTACTACCCCCGGACAGGGGACTATGGCTACACCTTC
NA,TRBJ2-5,TRBV5-1,TRBD2,CASSSGTSGSLETQYF,TGCGCCAGCAGCTCCGGGACTAGCGGGAGTTTAGAGACCCAGTACTTC